This T cell receptor beta chain was observed in a study of blood T cells in healthy people across ages. The germline V gene has CDR1 DFQATT and CDR2 SNEGSKA (reference sequence). This CDR3 comprises 13 residues. V gave up 1 base and J gave up 5 bases; unmatched junction bases: 5. A sample-barcoded 5' primer and a J-beta primer mix were used in a second PCR of about 7 to 12 cycles. TCRdb analysed the 5' RACE reads with MiXCR anew, one entry per CDR3 protein. This table holds 600,000 to 850,000 distinct CDR3 sequences, approximately 43% found once. Total RNA was isolated from each sample in quantities of at least 6 micrograms.

This chain uses TRBV20-1 with TRBJ2-7; 7 positions match TRBD1. The sequence derives from an older woman in good health. Specimen: blood. CDR3 DNA sequence: TGCAGTGCTAGAGGACAGGGTGGGCACGAGCAGTACTTC. It yields the protein CSARGQGGHEQYF.